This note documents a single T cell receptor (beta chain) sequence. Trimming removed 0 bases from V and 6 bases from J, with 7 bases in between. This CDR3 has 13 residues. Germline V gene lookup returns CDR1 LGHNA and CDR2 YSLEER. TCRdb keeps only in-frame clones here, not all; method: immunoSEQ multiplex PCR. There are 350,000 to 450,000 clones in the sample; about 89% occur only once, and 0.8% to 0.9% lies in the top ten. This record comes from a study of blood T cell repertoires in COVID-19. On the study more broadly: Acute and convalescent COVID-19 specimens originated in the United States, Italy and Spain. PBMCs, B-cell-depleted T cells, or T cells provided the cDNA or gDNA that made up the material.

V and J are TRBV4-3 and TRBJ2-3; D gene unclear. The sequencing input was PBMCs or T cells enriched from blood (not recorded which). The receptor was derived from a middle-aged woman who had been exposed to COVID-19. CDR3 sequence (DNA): TGCGCCAGCAGCCAAGACCGAGTGGATACGCAGTATTTT. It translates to CASSQDRVDTQYF.